One TCR beta chain is described in this entry. The data stem from a study of blood T cell repertoires in COVID-19. Sequenced by immunoSEQ multiplex PCR; TCRdb stores in-frame clones only, minus some. In the table there are some 100,000 clones, roughly 90% of which are singletons. Trimming took 4 bases from V and 0 from J, leaving 9 bases between them. Germline V lookup: CDR1 LNHDA, CDR2 SQIVND (reference sequence). The CDR3 consists of 15 residues. The V call is TRBV19, the J call TRBJ2-2, with a possible D match to TRBD2 (5 bases). This TCR came from a human donor with acute or convalescent COVID-19. The donor label of this sample is uncertain. Sample: peripheral blood. The CDR3 region is CASSTGRSNTGELFF. CDR3 DNA sequence: TGTGCCAGTAGTACGGGAAGATCGAACACCGGGGAGCTGTTTTTT.